These 3 T cell receptor beta chains originate from one sample sequenced in a study of blood T cell repertoires in COVID-19. Libraries were prepared by immunoSEQ multiplex PCR; TCRdb keeps only in-frame clonotypes and omits some of them. The sample contains around 99,000 clones, about four fifths of which appear only once. Sequenced material: peripheral blood. The source of these receptors is a woman aged 80 or older with active or convalescent COVID-19.

The chain links TRBV10-3 to TRBJ1-5; D may be TRBD1 (5 bases). V dropped 3 bases and J dropped 6 bases, with 15 bases sitting between them. The CDR3 consists of 15 residues. The V gene's germline CDR1 is ENHRY and CDR2 SYGVKD. The CDR3 is CAISDPRGGGQPQHF. Written as DNA, the CDR3 is TGTGCCATCAGTGATCCGCGGGGGGGAGGTCAGCCCCAGCATTTT.

The chain links TRBV11-2 to TRBJ1-1; D not resolved. V lost 3 bases and J lost 1, with 6 bases in between. Per the germline V gene, CDR1 is SGHAT and CDR2 is FQNNGV. The length of the CDR3 is 13 residues. The CDR3 DNA reads as TGTGCCAGCAGCTTCGCAGGGAACACTGAAGCTTTCTTT. Its protein product is CASSFAGNTEAFF.

As DNA, the CDR3 is TGCGCCAGCAGCTCTACAGGGGTGGACACTGAAGCTTTCTTT. This encodes CASSSTGVDTEAFF. V gene TRBV5-1 combines with J gene TRBJ1-1, with TRBD1 matching 7 bases. The V segment lost 3 bases and the J segment 3 bases; nucleotides outside the gene matches: 5. From germline, CDR1 is SGHRS and CDR2 YFSETQ. The CDR3 sequence is 14 residues long.